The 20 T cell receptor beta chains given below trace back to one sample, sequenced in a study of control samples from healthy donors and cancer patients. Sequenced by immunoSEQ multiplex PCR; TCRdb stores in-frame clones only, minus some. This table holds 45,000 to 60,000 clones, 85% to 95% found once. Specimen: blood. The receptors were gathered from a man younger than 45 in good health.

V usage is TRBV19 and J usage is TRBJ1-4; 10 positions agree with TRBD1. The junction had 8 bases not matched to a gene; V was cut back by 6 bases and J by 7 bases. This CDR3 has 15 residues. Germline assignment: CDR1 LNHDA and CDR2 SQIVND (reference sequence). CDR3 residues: CASSHIRDRGEKLFF. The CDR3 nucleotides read TGTGCCAGTAGCCATATCCGGGACAGGGGTGAAAAACTGTTTTTT. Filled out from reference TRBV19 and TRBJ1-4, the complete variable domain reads DGGITQSPKYLFRKEGQNVTLSCEQNLNHDAMYWYRQDPGQGLRLIYYSQIVNDFQKGDIAEGYSVSREKKESFPLTVTSAQKNPTAFYLCASSHIRDRGEKLFFGSGTQLSVL.

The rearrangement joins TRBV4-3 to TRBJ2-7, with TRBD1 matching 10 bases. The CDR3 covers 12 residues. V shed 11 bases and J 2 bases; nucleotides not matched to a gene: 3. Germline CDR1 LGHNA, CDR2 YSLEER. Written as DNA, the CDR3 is TGCGCCGGGGGACAGGGGACCTACGAGCAGTACTTC. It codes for CAGGQGTYEQYF.

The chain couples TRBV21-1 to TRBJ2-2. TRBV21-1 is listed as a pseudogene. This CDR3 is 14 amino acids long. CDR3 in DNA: TGTGCCAGCAGCAACGGGGCTAACACCGGGGAGCTGTTTTTT. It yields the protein CASSNGANTGELFF.

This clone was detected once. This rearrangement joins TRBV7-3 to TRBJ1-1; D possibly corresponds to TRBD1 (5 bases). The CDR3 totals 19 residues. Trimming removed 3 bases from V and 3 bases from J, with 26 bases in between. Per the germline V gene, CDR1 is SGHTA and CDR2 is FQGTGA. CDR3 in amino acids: CASSFFRDRLIGGDTEAFF. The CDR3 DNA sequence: TGTGCCAGCAGCTTCTTCCGGGACCGACTGATCGGGGGGGACACTGAAGCTTTCTTT.

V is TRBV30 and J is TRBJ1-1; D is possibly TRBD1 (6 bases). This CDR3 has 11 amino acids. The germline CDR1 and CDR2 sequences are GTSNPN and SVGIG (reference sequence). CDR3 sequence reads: CALQGFTEAFF. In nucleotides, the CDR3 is TGTGCACTACAGGGTTTCACTGAAGCTTTCTTT. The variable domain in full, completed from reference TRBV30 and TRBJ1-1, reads SQTIHQWPATLVQPVGSPLSLECTVEGTSNPNLYWYRQAAGRGLQLLFYSVGIGQISSEVPQNLSASRPQDRQFILSSKKLLLSDSGFYLCALQGFTEAFFGQGTRLTVV.

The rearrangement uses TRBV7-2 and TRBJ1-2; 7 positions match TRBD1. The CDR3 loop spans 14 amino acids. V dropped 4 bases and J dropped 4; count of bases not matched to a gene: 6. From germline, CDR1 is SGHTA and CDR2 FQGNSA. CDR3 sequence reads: CASSSGQAIYGYTF. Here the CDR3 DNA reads TGTGCCAGCAGCTCAGGACAGGCGATCTATGGCTACACCTTC.

Written as DNA, the CDR3 is TGTGCCAGCAGCTTAGCTCTAGCGGGAGCCGGTGGAACCCAGTACTTC. Amino acids: CASSLALAGAGGTQYF. The chain employs TRBV7-8 and TRBJ2-5; TRBD2 matches 10 bases. The CDR3 is made up of 16 amino acids. J was trimmed by 8 bases and V by 0 bases; bases with no gene match: 9. Germline V gives CDR1 SGHVS, CDR2 FQNEAQ.

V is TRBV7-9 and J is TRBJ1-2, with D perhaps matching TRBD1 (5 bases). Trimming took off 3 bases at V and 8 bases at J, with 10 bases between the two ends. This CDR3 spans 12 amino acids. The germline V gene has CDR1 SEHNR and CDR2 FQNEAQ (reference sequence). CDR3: CASSFEGLGYTF. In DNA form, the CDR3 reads TGTGCCAGCAGCTTTGAGGGACTCGGCTACACCTTC. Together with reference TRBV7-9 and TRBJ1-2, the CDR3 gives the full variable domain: DTGVSQNPRHKITKRGQNVTFRCDPISEHNRLYWYRQTLGQGPEFLTYFQNEAQLEKSRLLSDRFSAERPKGSFSTLEIQRTEQGDSAMYLCASSFEGLGYTFGSGTRLTVV.

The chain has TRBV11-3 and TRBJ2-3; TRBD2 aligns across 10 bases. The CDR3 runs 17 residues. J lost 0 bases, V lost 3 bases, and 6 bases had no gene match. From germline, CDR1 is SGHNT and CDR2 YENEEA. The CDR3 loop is CASSFASGGPSTDTQYF. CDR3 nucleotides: TGTGCCAGCAGCTTTGCTAGCGGGGGACCGAGCACAGATACGCAGTATTTT.

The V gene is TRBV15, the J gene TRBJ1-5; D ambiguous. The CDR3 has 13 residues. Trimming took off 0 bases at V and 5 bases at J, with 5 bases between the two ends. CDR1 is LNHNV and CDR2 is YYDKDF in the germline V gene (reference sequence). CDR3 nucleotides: TGTGCCACCAGCAGAGATCGATATCAGCCCCAGCATTTT. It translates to CATSRDRYQPQHF.

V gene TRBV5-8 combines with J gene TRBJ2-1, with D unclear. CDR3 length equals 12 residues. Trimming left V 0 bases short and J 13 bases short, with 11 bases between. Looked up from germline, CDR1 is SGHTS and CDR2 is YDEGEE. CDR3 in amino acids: CASSLARAAQFF. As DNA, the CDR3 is TGTGCCAGCAGCTTGGCAAGGGCTGCACAGTTCTTC.

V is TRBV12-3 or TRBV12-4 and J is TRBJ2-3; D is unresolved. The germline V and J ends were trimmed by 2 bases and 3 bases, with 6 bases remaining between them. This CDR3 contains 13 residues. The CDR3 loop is CASSLPGTDTQYF. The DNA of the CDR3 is TGTGCCAGCAGTTTACCCGGAACAGATACGCAGTATTTT.

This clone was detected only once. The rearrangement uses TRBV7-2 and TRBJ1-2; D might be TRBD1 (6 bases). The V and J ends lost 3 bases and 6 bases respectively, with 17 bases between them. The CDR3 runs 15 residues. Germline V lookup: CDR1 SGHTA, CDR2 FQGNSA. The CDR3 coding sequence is TGTGCCAGCAGCTTGTACAGGGAAATGGGAGATGGCTACACCTTC. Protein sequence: CASSLYREMGDGYTF.

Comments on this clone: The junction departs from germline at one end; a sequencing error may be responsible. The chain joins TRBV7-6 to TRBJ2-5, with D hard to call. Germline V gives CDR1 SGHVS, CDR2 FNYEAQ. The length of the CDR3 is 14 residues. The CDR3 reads CASSWTDFQETQYF. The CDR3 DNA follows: TGTGCCAGTAGCTGGACGGATTTCCAAGAGACCCAGTACTTC.

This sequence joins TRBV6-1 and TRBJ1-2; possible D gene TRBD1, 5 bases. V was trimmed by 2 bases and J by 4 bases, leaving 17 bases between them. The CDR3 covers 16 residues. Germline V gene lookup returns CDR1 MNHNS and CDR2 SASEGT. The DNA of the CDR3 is TGTGCCAGCAGTGAATTGATAGGGGACCCCTCCTATGGCTACACCTTC. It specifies CASSELIGDPSYGYTF.

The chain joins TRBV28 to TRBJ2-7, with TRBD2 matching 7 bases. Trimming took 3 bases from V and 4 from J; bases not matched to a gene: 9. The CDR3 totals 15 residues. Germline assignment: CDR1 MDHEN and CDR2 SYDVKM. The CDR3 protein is CASSFGGSEVYEQYF. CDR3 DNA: TGTGCCAGCAGTTTCGGCGGGAGTGAGGTGTACGAGCAGTACTTC.

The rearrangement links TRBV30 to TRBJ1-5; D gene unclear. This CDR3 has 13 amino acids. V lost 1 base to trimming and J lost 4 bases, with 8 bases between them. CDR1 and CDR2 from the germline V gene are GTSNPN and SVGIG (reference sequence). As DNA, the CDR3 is TGTGCCTGGAGTGCCCAGGATAATCAGCCCCAGCATTTT. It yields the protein CAWSAQDNQPQHF.

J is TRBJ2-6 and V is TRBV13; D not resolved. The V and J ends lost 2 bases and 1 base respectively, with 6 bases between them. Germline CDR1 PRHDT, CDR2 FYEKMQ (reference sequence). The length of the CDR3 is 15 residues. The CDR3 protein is CASSLLTSGANVLTF. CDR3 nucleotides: TGTGCCAGCAGCTTACTAACGTCTGGGGCCAACGTCCTGACTTTC.

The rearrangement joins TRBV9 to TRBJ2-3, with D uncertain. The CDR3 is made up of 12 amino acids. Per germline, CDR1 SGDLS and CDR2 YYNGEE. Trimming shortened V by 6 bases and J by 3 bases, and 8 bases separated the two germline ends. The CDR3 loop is CASTRGTDTQYF. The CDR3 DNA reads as TGTGCCAGCACCCGAGGAACAGATACGCAGTATTTT.

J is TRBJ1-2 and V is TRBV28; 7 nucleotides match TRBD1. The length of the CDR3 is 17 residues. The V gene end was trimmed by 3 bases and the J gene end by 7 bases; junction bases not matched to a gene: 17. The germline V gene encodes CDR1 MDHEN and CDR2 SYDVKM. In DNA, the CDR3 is TGTGCCAGCAGTTTTGAAGCGACAGGGAGGATTGAGGGTGGCTACACCTTC. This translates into CASSFEATGRIEGGYTF.